These 18 T cell receptor beta chains were sequenced from one sample in a study of T cell changes during pregnancy in multiple sclerosis. The data were produced by immunoSEQ multiplex PCR, yet TCRdb's version contains in-frame clones alone and is incomplete. The sample carries tens of thousands of clones, around nine tenths recorded once. The sample consisted of peripheral blood, taken in the second trimester of pregnancy. These receptors all come from a female donor with multiple sclerosis, enrolled in a pregnancy study.

The J gene is TRBJ1-4, the V gene TRBV11-2; 10 nucleotides align to TRBD1. Looked up from germline, CDR1 is SGHAT and CDR2 is FQNNGV. Germline trimming cut 4 bases from V and 4 bases from J; bases unmatched to any gene: 3. CDR3 length equals 15 residues. CDR3 residues: CASSWDRGVNEKLFF. CDR3 nucleotides: TGTGCCAGCAGCTGGGACAGGGGTGTTAATGAAAAACTGTTTTTT.

The genes are TRBV5-1 and TRBJ1-1, with D perhaps TRBD1 (6 bases). From germline, CDR1 is SGHRS and CDR2 YFSETQ. CDR3 size: 15 residues. V was cut by 5 bases and J by 1 base, with 15 bases left in between. CDR3 in amino acids: CASRPRGGGNTEAFF. The DNA of the CDR3 is TGCGCCAGCAGGCCTCGAGGGGGGGGGAACACTGAAGCTTTCTTT.

This clone was observed a single time. At the DNA level, this CDR3 is encoded by other sequences in the same sample as well. This chain connects TRBV5-1 to TRBJ1-1; the match to TRBD1 covers 9 bases. CDR1 and CDR2 from the germline V gene are SGHRS and YFSETQ. Germline trimming cut 3 bases from V and 1 base from J; bases unmatched to any gene: 1. The CDR3 is made up of 14 amino acids. CDR3 sequence reads: CASSSGQGNTEAFF. CDR3 DNA sequence: TGCGCCAGCAGCTCGGGACAGGGGAACACTGAAGCTTTCTTT.

The rearrangement joins TRBV18 to TRBJ1-5; 7 bases map to TRBD1. J gave up 4 bases and V 6 bases, and 6 bases lay outside the gene matches. The V gene's germline CDR1 is KGHSH and CDR2 LQKENI. This CDR3 has 14 residues. CDR3 nucleotides: TGTGCCAGCTCGCATGACAGGGTGAATCAGCCCCAGCATTTT. Residues: CASSHDRVNQPQHF.

This chain links TRBV28 with TRBJ2-1; 10 nucleotides line up with TRBD1. CDR1 is MDHEN and CDR2 is SYDVKM in the germline V gene. There are 15 residues in the CDR3. The V gene end was trimmed by 6 bases and the J gene end by 7 bases; junction bases not matched to a gene: 9. The CDR3 DNA reads as TGTGCCAGCAGGACCTCGGACAGGGGGACAAATGAGCAGTTCTTC. It encodes CASRTSDRGTNEQFF. Supplemented by reference TRBV28 and TRBJ2-1, the full variable domain reads DVKVTQSSRYLVKRTGEKVFLECVQDMDHENMFWYRQDPGLGLRLIYFSYDVKMKEKGDIPEGYSVSREKKERFSLILESASTNQTSMYLCASRTSDRGTNEQFFGPGTRLTVL.

The chain employs TRBV2 and TRBJ2-2; D unclear. Germline loops: CDR1 SNHLY, CDR2 FYNNEI. Trimming pared 6 bases from V and 8 bases from J, leaving 13 bases between. There are 13 residues in the CDR3. The CDR3 nucleotides are TGTGCCAGCAGAACCCCCTCTACGGGGGAGCTGTTTTTT. Amino acid sequence: CASRTPSTGELFF.

The chain is built from TRBV6-5 and TRBJ1-2; 7 nucleotides line up with TRBD1. Germline V gives CDR1 MNHEY, CDR2 SVGAGI. This CDR3 contains 13 residues. The V gene end was trimmed by 6 bases and the J gene end by 2 bases; junction bases not matched to a gene: 3. The DNA for the CDR3 is TGTGCCAGCAGCTTGACAGGGAACTATGGCTACACCTTC. Amino acid sequence: CASSLTGNYGYTF.

The chain uses TRBV7-2 and TRBJ2-7; D is uncertain. Germline V gives CDR1 SGHTA, CDR2 FQGNSA. The CDR3 covers 12 residues. The V and J ends lost 5 bases and 2 bases respectively, with 7 bases between them. The CDR3 loop is CASSLSPYEQYF. CDR3 nucleotides: TGTGCCAGCAGCCTCTCCCCCTACGAGCAGTACTTC.

V gene TRBV5-6 combines with J gene TRBJ1-2, with D perhaps TRBD1 (6 bases). The V gene lost 4 bases and the J gene lost 1 base, with 14 bases spanning the gap. Germline lookup yields CDR1 SGHDT and CDR2 YYEEEE. The CDR3 loop spans 15 amino acids. CDR3 in DNA: TGTGCCAGCAGCGGAAGATGGACAGATAACTATGGCTACACCTTC. It specifies CASSGRWTDNYGYTF.

CDR3 bases: TGTGCCAGCAGCTTTTCAGGGGGCAATTCACCCCTCCACTTT. Translated, it gives CASSFSGGNSPLHF. J is TRBJ1-6 and V is TRBV7-2, with 8 positions matching TRBD1. Germline-derived CDR1 and CDR2 are SGHTA and FQGNSA. V lost 3 bases, J lost 7 bases, and 2 bases stayed unmatched. The CDR3 is 14 residues long.

The chain has TRBV5-4 and TRBJ2-5; TRBD2 agrees at 8 bases. The germline CDR1 and CDR2 sequences are SGHNT and YYREEE (reference sequence). Trimming cost V 2 bases and J 5 bases; bases outside gene matches: 20. The CDR3 sequence is 19 residues long. The CDR3 sequence is CASSFLSLSGGAKRETQYF. Written as DNA, the CDR3 is TGTGCCAGCAGCTTTCTCTCTCTCAGCGGGGGTGCAAAACGGGAGACCCAGTACTTC.

The chain joins TRBV4-2 to TRBJ2-7, with D possibly TRBD2 on 5 matching bases. V lost 0 bases and J 3 bases, leaving 15 bases between the germline ends. The CDR3 is 16 amino acids. Germline V CDR1 and CDR2: LGHNA, YNFKEQ. The CDR3 is CASSQEGTARGYEQYF. The DNA of the CDR3 is TGTGCCAGCAGCCAAGAGGGCACGGCCCGGGGCTACGAGCAGTACTTC.

In DNA, the CDR3 is TGTGCCAGCAGCTTGGAAGGTCGGGGACTGGGTTCACCCCTCCACTTT. Amino acid sequence: CASSLEGRGLGSPLHF. V and J are TRBV5-4 and TRBJ1-6; maybe TRBD1 (5 bases). Per the germline V gene, CDR1 is SGHNT and CDR2 is YYREEE (reference sequence). The CDR3 has 16 residues. Trimming took 0 bases from V and 9 from J, leaving 16 bases between them.

The V and J genes are TRBV7-8 and TRBJ2-2; D is perhaps TRBD1 (6 bases). The CDR3 has 16 residues. Germline V gene data show CDR1 as SGHVS and CDR2 as FQNEAQ. V dropped 6 bases and J dropped 2 bases, with 16 bases sitting between them. CDR3 nucleotides: TGTGCCAGCAGAAATTACCGGACAGCTAACACCGGGGAGCTGTTTTTT. Encoded protein: CASRNYRTANTGELFF.

The chain couples TRBV6-6 to TRBJ2-1, with D possibly matching TRBD1 (6 bases). The ends were cut back, 0 bases at V and 8 bases at J, with 11 bases in the middle. CDR1 and CDR2 from the germline V gene are MNHNY and SVGAGI (reference sequence). The CDR3 length is 14 residues. The CDR3 bases are TGTGCCAGCAGTTACTCCTGGAAGGGGGATGAGCAGTTCTTC. Amino acid sequence: CASSYSWKGDEQFF.

The chain employs TRBV4-3 and TRBJ2-1; TRBD2 agrees at 9 bases. The CDR3 is 17 amino acids. CDR1 is LGHNA, CDR2 YSLEER, per germline. V shed 0 bases, J shed 5 bases, and the junction held 8 bases outside the gene matches. Here the CDR3 DNA reads TGCGCCAGCAGCCAAGATCTCCCTAGCGGGGCAGACAATGAGCAGTTCTTC. It codes for CASSQDLPSGADNEQFF.

The rearrangement uses TRBV15 and TRBJ1-6, with a possible D match to TRBD1 (6 bases). V was cut by 6 bases and J by 10 bases, with 13 bases left in between. The CDR3 sequence is 13 residues long. The germline gives CDR1 LNHNV, CDR2 YYDKDF (reference sequence). The CDR3 DNA follows: TGTGCCACCAGGGGAGGGGGGGACTCACCCCTCCACTTT. Translation: CATRGGGDSPLHF.

The rearrangement links TRBV6-6 to TRBJ1-2; 9 bases map to TRBD1. CDR3 length equals 14 residues. The V gene end was trimmed by 5 bases and the J gene end by 4 bases; junction bases not matched to a gene: 5. CDR1 MNHNY and CDR2 SVGAGI come from the germline V gene (reference sequence). CDR3 DNA: TGTGCCAGCAGTCCCGGACAGGGGACCTATGGCTACACCTTC. This gives the protein CASSPGQGTYGYTF.